Shown below are 13 T cell receptor beta chains from a single sample sequenced in a study of T cell responses to AZD1222 COVID-19 vaccine. Clones were read by immunoSEQ multiplex PCR, and TCRdb kept only the in-frame ones, dropping some. The sample holds roughly 97,000 clones, 93% seen once. Material: peripheral blood, obtained on day 0 of AZD1222 vaccination. The receptors originated from an adult in good health.

The V call is TRBV6-5, the J call TRBJ1-2; D possibly corresponds to TRBD1 (6 bases). Germline V lookup: CDR1 MNHEY, CDR2 SVGAGI. The V end was cut by 6 bases, the J end by 6 bases, with 8 bases between. The CDR3 contains 11 residues. The DNA of the CDR3 is TGTGCCAGCAGCAACAGGGATGGCTACACCTTC. Its protein is CASSNRDGYTF.

This clone has a single count. The chain combines TRBV30 with TRBJ2-2, with 7 bases aligning to TRBD1. The V gene's germline CDR1 is GTSNPN and CDR2 SVGIG (reference sequence). V shed 0 bases, J shed 3 bases, and the junction held 4 bases outside the gene matches. This CDR3 is built from 15 residues. The CDR3 loop reads CAWSVQDRDTGELFF. In DNA, the CDR3 is TGTGCCTGGAGTGTACAAGACAGGGACACCGGGGAGCTGTTTTTT.

The V and J genes are TRBV7-2 and TRBJ1-3, with D unclear. The CDR3 contains 17 residues. The germline V and J ends were trimmed by 3 bases and 0 bases, with 15 bases remaining between them. Germline V gene sequence: CDR1 SGHTA, CDR2 FQGNSA. The CDR3 spells CASSFYIPFYSGNTIYF. The CDR3 nucleotides read TGTGCCAGCAGCTTTTACATTCCGTTTTACTCTGGAAACACCATATATTTT.

This clone was seen just once. V is TRBV5-1 and J is TRBJ2-1, with 10 bases identical to TRBD2. The CDR3 is 16 amino acids. CDR1 and CDR2 (germline): SGHRS, YFSETQ. J gave up 8 bases and V 0 bases, and 8 bases lay outside the gene matches. CDR3 region: CASSLAPTSGLDEQFF. DNA of the CDR3: TGCGCCAGCAGCTTGGCACCGACTAGCGGGCTGGATGAGCAGTTCTTC.

The gene calls are TRBV7-9 and TRBJ2-1, with D possibly matching TRBD2 (6 bases). Germline CDR1 is SEHNR and CDR2 is FQNEAQ (reference sequence). Trimming took off 4 bases at V and 7 bases at J, with 11 bases between the two ends. The CDR3 length is 13 residues. Here the CDR3 DNA reads TGTGCCAGCAGCTCCCGGCGGGATAATGAGCAGTTCTTC. It translates to CASSSRRDNEQFF.

Details on this clone: One junction end does not reproduce the germline sequence, and a read error may be involved. The V call is TRBV6-1, the J call TRBJ2-1; tentatively, D is TRBD2 (6 bases). Germline values: CDR1 MNHNS, CDR2 SASEGT. The CDR3 extends over 13 amino acids. The CDR3 nucleotides are TGTGCCAGCAGGGAAGGGGTGCGGGGCGAGCAGTTCTTC. Amino acids: CASREGVRGEQFF.

This clone was found once. The rearrangement joins TRBV5-1 to TRBJ2-2; TRBD2 matches at 11 bases. The CDR3 has 16 residues. V gave up 0 bases and J gave up 5 bases; unmatched junction bases: 3. Germline-derived CDR1 and CDR2 are SGHRS and YFSETQ. Here the CDR3 DNA reads TGCGCCAGCAGCTTGGAACTAGCGGGAGTGACCGGGGAGCTGTTTTTT. This translates into CASSLELAGVTGELFF.

The gene calls are TRBV7-8 and TRBJ2-6; a weak D match, TRBD1 (6 bases). CDR1 SGHVS and CDR2 FQNEAQ come from the germline V gene. The CDR3 is 15 amino acids. V was cut by 8 bases and J by 3 bases, with 14 bases left in between. CDR3 sequence reads: CASAVTGLGANVLTF. The CDR3 coding sequence is TGTGCCAGCGCAGTCACAGGGCTTGGGGCCAACGTCCTGACTTTC.

V and J are TRBV28 and TRBJ2-3; no clear D. Trimming cost V 5 bases and J 0 bases, with 12 bases left between them. Germline values: CDR1 MDHEN, CDR2 SYDVKM. CDR3 length equals 15 residues. The CDR3 loop reads CASSPVRVSTDTQYF. In DNA form, the CDR3 reads TGTGCCAGCAGTCCCGTCCGGGTCAGCACAGATACGCAGTATTTT.

The genes are TRBV3-1 (or the pseudogene TRBV3-2) and TRBJ2-7, with 10 nucleotides matching TRBD1. The CDR3 is 16 amino acids. Germline CDR1 reads LGHDT; CDR2 reads YNNKEL (reference sequence). Losses at the gene ends were 0 bases for V and 4 bases for J; bases not matched to a gene: 6. This CDR3 is CASSQEQGTGEYEQYF. The CDR3 DNA is TGTGCCAGCAGCCAAGAGCAGGGGACAGGGGAGTACGAGCAGTACTTC.

This clone was counted once. The V gene is TRBV7-9, the J gene TRBJ2-5, with D possibly being TRBD1 (5 bases). This CDR3 is built from 15 residues. Germline assignment: CDR1 SEHNR and CDR2 FQNEAQ (reference sequence). With 2 bases removed from V and 4 bases from J, the gap between germline ends came to 14 bases. The CDR3 protein is CASSLFREGPETQYF. The CDR3 DNA reads as TGTGCCAGCAGCTTATTCAGGGAAGGTCCAGAGACCCAGTACTTC.

Many counts were recorded for this clone. This chain joins TRBV4-1 and TRBJ2-1; 8 bases are a match to TRBD2. Germline V gene lookup returns CDR1 MGHRA and CDR2 YSYEKL. CDR3 length equals 13 residues. V shed 4 bases and J 7 bases; nucleotides not matched to a gene: 3. CDR3 loop: CASSPREGNEQFF. CDR3 sequence (DNA): TGCGCCAGCAGCCCCCGGGAGGGGAATGAGCAGTTCTTC.

The genes are TRBV20-1 and TRBJ2-5; TRBD2 is a possible D gene (5 bases). Trimming shortened V by 3 bases and J by 3 bases, and 5 bases separated the two germline ends. The CDR3 spans 11 residues. Germline CDR1 is DFQATT and CDR2 is SNEGSKA (reference sequence). The CDR3 nucleotides read TGCAGTGCTAGCGGGGAAGAGACCCAGTACTTC. Protein product: CSASGEETQYF.